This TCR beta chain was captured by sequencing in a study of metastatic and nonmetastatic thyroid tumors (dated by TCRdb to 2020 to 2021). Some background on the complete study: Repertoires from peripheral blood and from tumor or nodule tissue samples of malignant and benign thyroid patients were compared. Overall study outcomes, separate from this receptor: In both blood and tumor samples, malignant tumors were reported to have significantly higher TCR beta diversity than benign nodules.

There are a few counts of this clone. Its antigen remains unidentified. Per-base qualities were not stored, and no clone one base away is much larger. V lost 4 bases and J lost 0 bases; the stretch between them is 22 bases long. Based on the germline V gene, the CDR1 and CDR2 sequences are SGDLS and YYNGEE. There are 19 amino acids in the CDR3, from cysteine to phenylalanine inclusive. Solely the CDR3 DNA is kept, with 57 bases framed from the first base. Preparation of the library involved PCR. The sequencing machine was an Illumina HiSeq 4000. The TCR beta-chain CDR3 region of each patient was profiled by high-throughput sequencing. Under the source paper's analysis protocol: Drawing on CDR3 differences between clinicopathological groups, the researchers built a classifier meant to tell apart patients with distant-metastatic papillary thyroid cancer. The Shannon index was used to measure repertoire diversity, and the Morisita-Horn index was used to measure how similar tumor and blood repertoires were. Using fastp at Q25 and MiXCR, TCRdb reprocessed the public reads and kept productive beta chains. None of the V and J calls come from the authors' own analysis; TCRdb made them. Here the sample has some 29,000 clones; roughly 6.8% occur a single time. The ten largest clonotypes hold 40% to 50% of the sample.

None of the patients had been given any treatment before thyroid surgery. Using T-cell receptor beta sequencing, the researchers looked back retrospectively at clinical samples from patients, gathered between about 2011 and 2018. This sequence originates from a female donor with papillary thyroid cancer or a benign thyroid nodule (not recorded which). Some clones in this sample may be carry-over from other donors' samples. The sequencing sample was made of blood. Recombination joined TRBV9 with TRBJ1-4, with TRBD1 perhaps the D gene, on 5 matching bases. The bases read TGTGCCAGCAGCTTACCTGGCGCGGGGACGTTTGCAACTAATGAAAAACTGTTTTTT. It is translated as CASSLPGAGTFATNEKLFF. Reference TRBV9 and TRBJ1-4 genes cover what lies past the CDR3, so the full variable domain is DSGVTQTPKHLITATGQRVTLRCSPRSGDLSVYWYQQSLDQGLQFLIQYYNGEERAKGNILERFSAQQFPDLHSELNLSSLELGDSALYFCASSLPGAGTFATNEKLFFGSGTQLSVL.